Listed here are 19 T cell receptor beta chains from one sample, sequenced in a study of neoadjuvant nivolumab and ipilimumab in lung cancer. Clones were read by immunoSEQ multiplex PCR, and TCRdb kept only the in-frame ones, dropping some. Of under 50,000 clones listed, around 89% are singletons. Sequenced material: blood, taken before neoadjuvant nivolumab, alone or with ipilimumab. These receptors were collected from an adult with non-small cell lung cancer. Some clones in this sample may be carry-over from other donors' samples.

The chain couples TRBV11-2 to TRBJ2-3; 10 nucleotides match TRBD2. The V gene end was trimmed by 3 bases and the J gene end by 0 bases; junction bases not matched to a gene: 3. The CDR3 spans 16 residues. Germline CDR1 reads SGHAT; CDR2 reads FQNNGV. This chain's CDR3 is CASSFRTSGSTDTQYF. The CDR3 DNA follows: TGTGCCAGCAGCTTTCGGACTAGCGGTAGCACAGATACGCAGTATTTT.

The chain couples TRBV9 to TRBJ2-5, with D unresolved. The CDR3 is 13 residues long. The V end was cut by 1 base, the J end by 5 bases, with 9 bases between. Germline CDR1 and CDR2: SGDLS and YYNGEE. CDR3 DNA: TGTGCCAGCAGCGTAACCCCTGGGGAGACCCAGTACTTC. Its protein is CASSVTPGETQYF.

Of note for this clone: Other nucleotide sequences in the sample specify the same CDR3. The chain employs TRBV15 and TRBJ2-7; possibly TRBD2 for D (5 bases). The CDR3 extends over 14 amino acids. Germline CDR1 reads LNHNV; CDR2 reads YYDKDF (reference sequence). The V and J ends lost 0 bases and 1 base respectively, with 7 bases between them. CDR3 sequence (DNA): TGTGCCACCAGCAGAGATCGGGGATCCTACGAGCAGTACTTC. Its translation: CATSRDRGSYEQYF.

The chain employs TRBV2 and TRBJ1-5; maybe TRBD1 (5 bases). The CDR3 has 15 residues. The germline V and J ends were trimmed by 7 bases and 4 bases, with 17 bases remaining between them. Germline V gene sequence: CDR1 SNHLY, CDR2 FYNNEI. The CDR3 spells CASNGGLSANQPQHF. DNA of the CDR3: TGTGCCAGCAATGGGGGACTGAGCGCAAATCAGCCCCAGCATTTT.

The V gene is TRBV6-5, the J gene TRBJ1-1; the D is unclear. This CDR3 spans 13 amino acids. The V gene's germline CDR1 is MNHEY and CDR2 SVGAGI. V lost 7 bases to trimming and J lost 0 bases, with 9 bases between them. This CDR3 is CASIRDMNTEAFF. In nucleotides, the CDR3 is TGTGCCAGCATCCGAGACATGAACACTGAAGCTTTCTTT.

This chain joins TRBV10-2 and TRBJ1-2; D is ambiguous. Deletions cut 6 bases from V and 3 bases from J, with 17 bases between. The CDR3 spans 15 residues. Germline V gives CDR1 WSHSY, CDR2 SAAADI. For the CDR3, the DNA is TGCGCCAGCAGCCGCCGACTGGGGAGCGACTATGGCTACACCTTC. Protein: CASSRRLGSDYGYTF.

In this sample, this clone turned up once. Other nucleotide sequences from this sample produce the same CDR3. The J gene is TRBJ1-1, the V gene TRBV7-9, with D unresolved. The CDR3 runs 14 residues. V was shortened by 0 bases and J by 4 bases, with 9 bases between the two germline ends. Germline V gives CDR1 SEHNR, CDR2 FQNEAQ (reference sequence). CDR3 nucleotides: TGTGCCAGCAGCTTAGCCGAGGTTGGCACTGAAGCTTTCTTT. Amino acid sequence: CASSLAEVGTEAFF.

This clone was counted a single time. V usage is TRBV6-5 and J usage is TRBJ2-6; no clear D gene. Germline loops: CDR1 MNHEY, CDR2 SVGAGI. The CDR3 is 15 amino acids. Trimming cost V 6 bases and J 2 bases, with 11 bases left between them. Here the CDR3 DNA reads TGTGCCAGCAGCGGAACAGCTACTGGGGCCAACGTCCTGACTTTC. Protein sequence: CASSGTATGANVLTF.

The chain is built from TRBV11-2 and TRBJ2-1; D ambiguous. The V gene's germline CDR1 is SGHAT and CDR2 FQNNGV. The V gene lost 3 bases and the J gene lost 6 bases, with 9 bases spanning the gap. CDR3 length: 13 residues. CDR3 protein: CASSLWRGNEQFF. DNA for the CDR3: TGTGCCAGCAGCTTGTGGAGAGGCAATGAGCAGTTCTTC.

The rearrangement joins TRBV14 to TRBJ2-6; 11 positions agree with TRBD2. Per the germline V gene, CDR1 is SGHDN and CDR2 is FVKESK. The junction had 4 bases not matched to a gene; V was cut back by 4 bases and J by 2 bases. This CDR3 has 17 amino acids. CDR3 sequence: CASSRGLAGTGANVLTF. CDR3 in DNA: TGTGCCAGCAGCCGAGGACTAGCGGGCACTGGGGCCAACGTCCTGACTTTC.

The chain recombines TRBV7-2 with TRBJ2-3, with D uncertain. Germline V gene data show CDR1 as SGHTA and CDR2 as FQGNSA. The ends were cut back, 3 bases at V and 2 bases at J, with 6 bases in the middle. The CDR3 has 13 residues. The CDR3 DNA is TGTGCCAGCAGCTTGCCTCCCACAGATACGCAGTATTTT. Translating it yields CASSLPPTDTQYF.

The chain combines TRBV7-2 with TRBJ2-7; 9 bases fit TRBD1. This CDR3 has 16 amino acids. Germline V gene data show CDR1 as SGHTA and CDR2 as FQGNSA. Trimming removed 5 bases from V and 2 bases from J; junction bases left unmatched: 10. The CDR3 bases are TGTGCCAGCAGCCCCCTGGTCGGACAGGGGACCTACGAGCAGTACTTC. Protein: CASSPLVGQGTYEQYF.

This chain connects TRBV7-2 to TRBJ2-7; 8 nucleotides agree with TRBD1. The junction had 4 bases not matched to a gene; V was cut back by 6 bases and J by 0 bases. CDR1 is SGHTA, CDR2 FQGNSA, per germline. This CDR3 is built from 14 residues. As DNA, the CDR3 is TGTGCCAGCAGGTACAGGGGGTCCTCCTACGAGCAGTACTTC. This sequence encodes CASRYRGSSYEQYF.

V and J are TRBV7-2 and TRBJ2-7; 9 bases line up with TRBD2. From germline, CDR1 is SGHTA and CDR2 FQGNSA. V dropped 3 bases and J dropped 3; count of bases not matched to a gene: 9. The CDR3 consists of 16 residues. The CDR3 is CASSLAASGTYYEQYF. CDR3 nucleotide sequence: TGTGCCAGCAGCTTGGCCGCTAGCGGGACTTACTACGAGCAGTACTTC.

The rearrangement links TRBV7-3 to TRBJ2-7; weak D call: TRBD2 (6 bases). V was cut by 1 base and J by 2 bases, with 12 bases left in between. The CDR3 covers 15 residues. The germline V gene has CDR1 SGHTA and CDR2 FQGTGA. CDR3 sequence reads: CASSLIAGKTYEQYF. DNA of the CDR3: TGTGCCAGCAGCTTAATCGCGGGGAAGACCTACGAGCAGTACTTC.

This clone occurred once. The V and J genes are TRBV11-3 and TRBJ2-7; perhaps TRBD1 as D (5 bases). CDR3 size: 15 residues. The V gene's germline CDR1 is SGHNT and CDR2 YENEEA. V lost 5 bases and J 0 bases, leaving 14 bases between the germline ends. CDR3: CASSLGQGSSYEQYF. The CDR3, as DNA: TGTGCCAGCAGCCTGGGGCAGGGCAGCTCCTACGAGCAGTACTTC.

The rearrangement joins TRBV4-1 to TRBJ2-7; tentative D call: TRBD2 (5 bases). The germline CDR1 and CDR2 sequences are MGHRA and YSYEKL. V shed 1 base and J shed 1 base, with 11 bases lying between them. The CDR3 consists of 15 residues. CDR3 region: CASSQGTVASYEQYF. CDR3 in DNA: TGCGCCAGCAGCCAAGGGACTGTCGCTTCCTACGAGCAGTACTTC.

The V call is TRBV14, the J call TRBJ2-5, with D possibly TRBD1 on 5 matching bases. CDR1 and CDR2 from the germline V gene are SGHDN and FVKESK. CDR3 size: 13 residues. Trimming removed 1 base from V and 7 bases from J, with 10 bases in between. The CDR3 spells CASSQVGVGTQYF. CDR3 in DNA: TGTGCCAGCAGCCAAGTAGGGGTCGGGACCCAGTACTTC.

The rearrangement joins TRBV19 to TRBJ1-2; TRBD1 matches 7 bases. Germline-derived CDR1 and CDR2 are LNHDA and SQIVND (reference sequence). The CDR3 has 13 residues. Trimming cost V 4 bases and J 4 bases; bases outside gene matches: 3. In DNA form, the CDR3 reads TGTGCCAGTAGTACCAGACAGGGCTATGGCTACACCTTC. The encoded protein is CASSTRQGYGYTF.